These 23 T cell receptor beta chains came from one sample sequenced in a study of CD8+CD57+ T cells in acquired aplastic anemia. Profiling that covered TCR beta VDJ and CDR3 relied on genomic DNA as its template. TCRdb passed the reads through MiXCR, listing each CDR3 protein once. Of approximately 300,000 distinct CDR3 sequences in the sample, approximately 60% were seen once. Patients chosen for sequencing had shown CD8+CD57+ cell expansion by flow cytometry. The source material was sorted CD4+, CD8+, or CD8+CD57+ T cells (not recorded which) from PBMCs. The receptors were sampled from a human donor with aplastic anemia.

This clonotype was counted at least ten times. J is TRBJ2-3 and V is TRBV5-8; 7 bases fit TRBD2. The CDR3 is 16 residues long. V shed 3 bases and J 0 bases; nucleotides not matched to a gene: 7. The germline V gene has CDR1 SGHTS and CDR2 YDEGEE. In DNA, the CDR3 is TGTGCCAGCAGCTCTCGCTCTAGCGGAAGCACAGATACGCAGTATTTT. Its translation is CASSSRSSGSTDTQYF. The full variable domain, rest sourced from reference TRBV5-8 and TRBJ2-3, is EAGVTQSPTHLIKTRGQQATLRCSPISGHTSVYWYQQALGLGLQFLLWYDEGEERNRGNFPPRFSGRQFPNYSSELNVNALELEDSALYLCASSSRSSGSTDTQYFGPGTRLTVL.

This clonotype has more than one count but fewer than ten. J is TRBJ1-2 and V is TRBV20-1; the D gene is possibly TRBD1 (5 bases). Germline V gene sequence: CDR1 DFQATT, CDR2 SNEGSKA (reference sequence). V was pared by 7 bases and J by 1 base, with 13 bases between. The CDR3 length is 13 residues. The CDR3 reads CSGAGLNNYGYTF. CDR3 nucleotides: TGCAGTGGAGCAGGGTTGAATAACTATGGCTACACCTTC.

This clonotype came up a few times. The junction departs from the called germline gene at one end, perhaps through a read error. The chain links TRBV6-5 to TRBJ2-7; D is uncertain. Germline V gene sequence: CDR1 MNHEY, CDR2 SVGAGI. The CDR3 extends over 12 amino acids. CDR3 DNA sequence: TGTGCCAGCAGTTACTCGACGGGCCACTGGGTCTTC. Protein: CASSYSTGHWVF.

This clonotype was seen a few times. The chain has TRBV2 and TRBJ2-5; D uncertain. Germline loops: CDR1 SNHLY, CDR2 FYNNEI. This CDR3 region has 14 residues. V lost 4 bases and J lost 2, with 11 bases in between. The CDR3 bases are TGTGCCAGCAGTGGGATGTTATTACAAGAGACCCAGTACTTC. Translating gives CASSGMLLQETQYF.

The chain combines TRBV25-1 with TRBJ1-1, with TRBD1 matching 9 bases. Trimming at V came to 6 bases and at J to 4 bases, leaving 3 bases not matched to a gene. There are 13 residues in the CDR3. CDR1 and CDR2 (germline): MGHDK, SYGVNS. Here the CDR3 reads CASRGQGVTEAFF. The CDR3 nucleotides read TGTGCCAGCAGGGGACAGGGCGTCACTGAAGCTTTCTTT.

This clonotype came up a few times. The CDR3 reads CASSRNRSPLHF. The CDR3 nucleotides are TGTGCCAGCAGCCGGAACCGTTCACCCCTCCACTTT. The chain uses TRBV11-2 and TRBJ1-6; D is undetermined. The CDR3 totals 12 residues. The germline gives CDR1 SGHAT, CDR2 FQNNGV. Trimming removed 5 bases from V and 9 bases from J, with 8 bases in between.

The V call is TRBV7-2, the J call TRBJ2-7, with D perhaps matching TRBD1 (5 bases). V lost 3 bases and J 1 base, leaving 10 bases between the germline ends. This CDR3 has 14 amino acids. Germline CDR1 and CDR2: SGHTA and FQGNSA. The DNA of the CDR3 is TGTGCCAGCAGCTTTGGGGCAGCATCCTACGAGCAGTACTTC. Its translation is CASSFGAASYEQYF.

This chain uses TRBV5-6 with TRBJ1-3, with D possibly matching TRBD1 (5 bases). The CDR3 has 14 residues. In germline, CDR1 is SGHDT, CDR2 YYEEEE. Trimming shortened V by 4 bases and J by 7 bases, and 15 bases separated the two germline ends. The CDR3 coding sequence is TGTGCCAGCAGCAGCGACAGTACGGGGAACACCATATATTTT. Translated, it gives CASSSDSTGNTIYF.

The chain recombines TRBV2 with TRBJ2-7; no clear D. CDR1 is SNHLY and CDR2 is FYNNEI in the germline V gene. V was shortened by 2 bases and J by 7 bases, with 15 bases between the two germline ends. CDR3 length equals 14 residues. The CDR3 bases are TGTGCCAGCAGTGAAAGGGCAGGCCTCAGGGAGCAGTACTTC. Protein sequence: CASSERAGLREQYF.

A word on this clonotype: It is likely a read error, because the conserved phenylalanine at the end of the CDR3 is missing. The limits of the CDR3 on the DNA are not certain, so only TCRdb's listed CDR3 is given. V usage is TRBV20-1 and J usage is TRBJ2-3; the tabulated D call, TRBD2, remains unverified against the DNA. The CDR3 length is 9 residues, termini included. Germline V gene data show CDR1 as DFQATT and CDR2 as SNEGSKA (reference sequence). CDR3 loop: CSARTSGGV.

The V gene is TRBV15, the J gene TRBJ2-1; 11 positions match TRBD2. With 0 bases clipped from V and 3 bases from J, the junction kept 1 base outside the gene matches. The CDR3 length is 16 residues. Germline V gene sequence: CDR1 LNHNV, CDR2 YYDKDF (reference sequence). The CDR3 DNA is TGTGCCACCAGCAGAGATCTAGCGGGGGGCTACAATGAGCAGTTCTTC. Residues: CATSRDLAGGYNEQFF.

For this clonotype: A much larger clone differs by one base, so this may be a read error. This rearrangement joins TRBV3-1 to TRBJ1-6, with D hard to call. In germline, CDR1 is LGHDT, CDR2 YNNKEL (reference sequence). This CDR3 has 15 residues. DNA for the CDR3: TGTGCCAGCAGCTCCGGGGTGTCCTTTAATTCACCCCTCCACTTT. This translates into CASSSGVSFNSPLHF.

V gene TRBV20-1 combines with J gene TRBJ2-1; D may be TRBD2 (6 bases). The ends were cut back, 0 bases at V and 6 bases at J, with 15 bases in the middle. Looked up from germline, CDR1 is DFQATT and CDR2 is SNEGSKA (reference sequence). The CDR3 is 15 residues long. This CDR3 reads CSARDRAGIFNEQFF. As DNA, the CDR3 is TGCAGTGCTAGAGATCGGGCGGGAATCTTCAATGAGCAGTTCTTC.

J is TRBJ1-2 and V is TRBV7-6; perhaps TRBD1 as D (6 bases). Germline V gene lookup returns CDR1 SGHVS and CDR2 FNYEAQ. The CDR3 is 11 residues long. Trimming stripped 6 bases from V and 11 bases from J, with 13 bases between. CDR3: CASRDGGGYTF. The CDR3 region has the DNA TGTGCCAGCAGAGATGGGGGCGGGTACACCTTC. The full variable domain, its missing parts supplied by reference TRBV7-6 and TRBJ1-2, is GAGVSQSPRYKVTKRGQDVALRCDPISGHVSLYWYRQALGQGPEFLTYFNYEAQQDKSGLPNDRFSAERPEGSISTLTIQRTEQRDSAMYRCASRDGGGYTFGSGTRLTVV.

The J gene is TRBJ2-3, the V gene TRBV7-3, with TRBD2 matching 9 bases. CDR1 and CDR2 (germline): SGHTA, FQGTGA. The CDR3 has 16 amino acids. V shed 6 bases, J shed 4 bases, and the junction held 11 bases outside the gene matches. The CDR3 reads CASSYRGLAGADTQYF. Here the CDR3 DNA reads TGTGCCAGCAGTTACCGGGGACTAGCCGGGGCAGATACGCAGTATTTT.

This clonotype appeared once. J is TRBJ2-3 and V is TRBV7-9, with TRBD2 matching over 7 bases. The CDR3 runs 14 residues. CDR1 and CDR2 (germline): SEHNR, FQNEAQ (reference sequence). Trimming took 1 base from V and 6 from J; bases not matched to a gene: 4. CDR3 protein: CASSLGGSLDTQYF. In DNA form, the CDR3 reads TGTGCCAGCAGCTTAGGCGGGAGTTTGGATACGCAGTATTTT. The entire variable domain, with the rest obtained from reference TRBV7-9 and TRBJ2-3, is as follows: DTGVSQNPRHKITKRGQNVTFRCDPISEHNRLYWYRQTLGQGPEFLTYFQNEAQLEKSRLLSDRFSAERPKGSFSTLEIQRTEQGDSAMYLCASSLGGSLDTQYFGPGTRLTVL.

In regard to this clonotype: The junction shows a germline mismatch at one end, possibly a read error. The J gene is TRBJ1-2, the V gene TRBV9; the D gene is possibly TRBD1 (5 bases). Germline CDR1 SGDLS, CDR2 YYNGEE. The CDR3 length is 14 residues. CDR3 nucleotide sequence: TGTGCCAGCAGCGTAGGGGGGACTACCTATGGTTACACCTTC. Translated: CASSVGGTTYGYTF.

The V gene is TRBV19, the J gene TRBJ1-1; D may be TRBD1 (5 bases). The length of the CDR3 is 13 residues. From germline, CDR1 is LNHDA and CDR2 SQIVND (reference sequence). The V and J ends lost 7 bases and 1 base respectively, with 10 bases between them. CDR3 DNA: TGTGCCAGTACCCGAGGACAGAACACTGAAGCTTTCTTT. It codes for CASTRGQNTEAFF.

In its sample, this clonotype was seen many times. The CDR3 DNA follows: TGTGCCAGCAGCCCACAGGGTAGGAGCACTGAAGCTTTCTTT. Its protein is CASSPQGRSTEAFF. The gene calls are TRBV7-3 and TRBJ1-1; D may be TRBD1 (6 bases). The V end was cut by 5 bases, the J end by 4 bases, with 14 bases between. The CDR3 is made up of 14 amino acids. The germline V gene encodes CDR1 SGHTA and CDR2 FQGTGA.

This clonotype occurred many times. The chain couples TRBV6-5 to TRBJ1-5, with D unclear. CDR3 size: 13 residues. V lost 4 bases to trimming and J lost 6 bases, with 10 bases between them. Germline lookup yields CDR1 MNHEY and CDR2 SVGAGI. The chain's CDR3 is CASSSLMGQPQHF. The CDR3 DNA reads TGTGCCAGCAGTTCCCTCATGGGTCAGCCCCAGCATTTT.

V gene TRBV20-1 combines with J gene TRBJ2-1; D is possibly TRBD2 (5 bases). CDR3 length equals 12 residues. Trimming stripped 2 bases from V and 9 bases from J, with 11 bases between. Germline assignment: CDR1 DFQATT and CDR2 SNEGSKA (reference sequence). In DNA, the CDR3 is TGCAGTGCTAGACGTAGCGAGTCTGAGCAGTTCTTC. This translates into CSARRSESEQFF.

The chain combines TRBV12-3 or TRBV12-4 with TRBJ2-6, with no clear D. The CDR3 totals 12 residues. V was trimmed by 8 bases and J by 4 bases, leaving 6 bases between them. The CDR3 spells CASLPGANVLTF. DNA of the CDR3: TGTGCCAGCCTACCGGGGGCCAACGTCCTGACTTTC.

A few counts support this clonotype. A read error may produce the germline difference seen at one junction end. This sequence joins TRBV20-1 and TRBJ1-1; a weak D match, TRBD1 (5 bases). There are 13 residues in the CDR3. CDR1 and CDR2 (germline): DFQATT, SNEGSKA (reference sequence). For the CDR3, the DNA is TGCAGTGCTATCGACAGCGGGCACACTGAGGCTTTCTTT. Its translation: CSAIDSGHTEAFF.